This T cell receptor (beta chain) was found in a study of cytomegalovirus exposure and HLA in healthy donors. Study-level background: Of roughly 400 genotyped donors, roughly 80% grouped in the Caucasian-associated ancestry cluster. Overall study results and limits: TCR beta V segments were, for the most part, productive about 87% or about 30% of the time in an earlier analysis. Highest at DRB1 and lowest at HLA-C, TCR association rates differed among HLA loci in a later analysis. Cytomegalovirus association was listed for 150 to 200 TCR beta chains.

Primers included in the PCR were 60 Vbeta and 13 Jbeta primers. The assay was immunoSEQ multiplex PCR, and TCRdb's table has in-frame clones only and misses some. The sample records 95,000 to 150,000 clones, 77% being singletons. Concerning this clone: Its antigen is as yet unknown.

V gave up 2 bases and J gave up 6 bases; unmatched junction bases: 12. The CDR3 contains 17 residues. Germline V lookup: CDR1 SGHRS, CDR2 YFSETQ. Source material: PBMCs. The rearrangement links TRBV5-1 to TRBJ2-1; 9 positions match TRBD2. This sequence was found in a woman between 35 and 50 years old in good health and CMV-seropositive. For the CDR3, the DNA is TGCGCCAGCAGCTTACCCCCCGCGGGAGGGCCAGTCAATGAGCAGTTCTTC. Its translation is CASSLPPAGGPVNEQFF.